Detailed here is one TCR beta chain. The antigen is not known. This specimen comes from a study of T-cell reconstitution after alpha-beta-depleted transplantation in children. Findings of the study overall: Elevated TCRbeta diversity at day 60 was traced, in some patients, to surviving recipient T cells and thymic progenitors.

Using unique molecular identifiers, the investigators prepared the TCRbeta library. One entry per CDR3 protein results from TCRdb running MiXCR on the PCR reads. The sample contains almost 600,000 distinct CDR3 sequences, 25% to 30% of which appear only once. Sequenced material: PBMCs, taken before TCRalphabeta/CD19-depleted stem cell transplant. This clonotype was sampled from a boy less than two years old with Wiskott-Aldrich syndrome, due to receive a stem cell transplant.

As DNA, the CDR3 is TGTGCCAGCAGCACCCACGGGGGAAAAAACATTCAGTACTTC. This codes for CASSTHGGKNIQYF. The V gene is TRBV12-3 or TRBV12-4, the J gene TRBJ2-4; possibly TRBD2 for D (6 bases). The CDR3 runs 14 residues. The V end was cut by 6 bases, the J end by 4 bases, with 13 bases between.